The TCR beta chain under discussion was sequenced for a study of blood T cell repertoires in COVID-19. Sequencing used immunoSEQ multiplex PCR; TCRdb keeps in-frame clones, though not all of them. The table has about 10,000 clones, 80% to 90% seen once. Germline lookup yields CDR1 SGHVS and CDR2 FQNEAQ. The length of the CDR3 is 16 residues. V lost 0 bases, J lost 5 bases, and 5 bases stayed unmatched. This clonotype originated in a human donor in a cohort sampled during active COVID-19. The rearrangement joins TRBV7-8 to TRBJ2-7; TRBD2 matches 12 bases. What was sequenced was peripheral blood. The CDR3 region has the DNA TGTGCCAGCAGCTTAGCGCTAGCGGGAGGGCCGGACGAGCAGTACTTC. Protein sequence: CASSLALAGGPDEQYF.